Listed below are T cell receptor beta chains from one sample, sequenced in a study of T cells in Graves' hyperthyroidism and ophthalmopathy. Each CDR3 protein gets one entry after TCRdb re-called the multiplex PCR reads with MiXCR. This sample has approximately 560,000 distinct CDR3 sequences, with 40% to 55% found just once. Sequencing used peripheral blood or thyroid tissue (not recorded which). Receptors originate from a woman between 18 and 30 years old with Graves' hyperthyroidism. CDR3s include the opening cysteine and the closing phenylalanine or tryptophan. The D gene is left open where the match is weak. Clone size, where shown, is once, few, many, or a class for clones that have expanded.

j_call: TRBJ2-5; clone_size: few; v_call: TRBV5-1; d_call: NA; cdr3_nt: TGCGCCAGCAGCCTGATGACGGGGAGTCAAGAGACCCAGTACTTC; cdr3_aa: CASSLMTGSQETQYF
j_call: TRBJ2-7; clone_size: once; v_call: TRBV15; d_call: TRBD2; cdr3_nt: TGTGCCACCAGCAGAGGTCGAGGCCGGGAGGCGGTCGAGCAGTACTTC; cdr3_aa: CATSRGRGREAVEQYF
j_call: TRBJ1-5; clone_size: NA; v_call: TRBV19; d_call: NA; cdr3_nt: TGTGCCAGTATAAGGGACGGCCATTCTGGGCAGCCCCAGCATTTT; cdr3_aa: CASIRDGHSGQPQHF
j_call: TRBJ1-2; clone_size: NA; v_call: TRBV6-2/TRBV6-3; d_call: TRBD1; cdr3_nt: TGTGCCAGCAGTAACCGACAGGGTCTAAGCTTC; cdr3_aa: CASSNRQGLSF
j_call: TRBJ2-2; clone_size: few; v_call: TRBV2; d_call: TRBD2; cdr3_nt: TGTGCCAGCAGGAGGGGAGGGGTTTGGACCGGGGAGCTGTTTTTT; cdr3_aa: CASRRGGVWTGELFF
j_call: TRBJ1-1; clone_size: few; v_call: TRBV7-3; d_call: TRBD1; cdr3_nt: TGTGCCAGCAGCTTCGGACAGGGGAGCACTGAAGCTTTCTTT; cdr3_aa: CASSFGQGSTEAFF
j_call: TRBJ2-7; clone_size: many; v_call: TRBV7-6; d_call: NA; cdr3_nt: TGTGCCAGCAGCTTAGCCTCCTCGCTAGGAGAGCAGTACTTC; cdr3_aa: CASSLASSLGEQYF
j_call: TRBJ2-7; clone_size: NA; v_call: TRBV7-9; d_call: TRBD1; cdr3_nt: TGTGCCAGCAGCGTAGAAGGGACAGGGGAGCAGTACTTC; cdr3_aa: CASSVEGTGEQYF
j_call: TRBJ1-1; clone_size: many; v_call: TRBV20-1; d_call: NA; cdr3_nt: TGCACCCTGCAGCAGTCCACTGAAGCTTTCTTT; cdr3_aa: CTLQQSTEAFF
j_call: TRBJ1-3; clone_size: NA; v_call: TRBV6-6; d_call: TRBD1; cdr3_nt: TGTGCCACCTCTACAGGGGAGGGAAACACCATATATTTT; cdr3_aa: CATSTGEGNTIYF
j_call: TRBJ1-2; clone_size: NA; v_call: TRBV7-2; d_call: NA; cdr3_nt: TGTGCCAGCAGCCGACTCGGGGAGGGCTATGGCTACACCTTC; cdr3_aa: CASSRLGEGYGYTF
j_call: TRBJ1-1; clone_size: NA; v_call: TRBV29-1; d_call: TRBD1; cdr3_nt: TGCAGCGTACGAGACAGGGCGGGGAACACTGAAGCTTTCTTT; cdr3_aa: CSVRDRAGNTEAFF
j_call: TRBJ2-7; clone_size: NA; v_call: TRBV5-4; d_call: NA; cdr3_nt: TGTGCCAGCAGCTTTGACCCCCGGACCAACGAGCAGTACTTC; cdr3_aa: CASSFDPRTNEQYF
j_call: TRBJ1-1; clone_size: NA; v_call: TRBV7-9; d_call: NA; cdr3_nt: TGTGCCAGCAGCTCCTCACAGGGAGACACTGAAGCTTTCTTT; cdr3_aa: CASSSSQGDTEAFF